This entry features one T cell receptor (beta chain) sequence. Data came from immunoSEQ multiplex PCR; TCRdb stores just in-frame clones and leaves some out. The sample consists of approximately 64,000 clones, 88% of them appearing once. The sample originates from a study of blood T cell repertoires in COVID-19. Study-level information: Sources were T cells, B-cell-depleted T cells, or PBMCs; the material itself was cDNA or gDNA.

Per germline, CDR1 MNHNY and CDR2 SVGAGI (reference sequence). Trimming cost V 6 bases and J 4 bases, with 12 bases left between them. The CDR3 sequence is 13 residues long. The clonotype was recovered from a woman aged 40 to 49 who had recovered from COVID-19. Sample: PBMCs or T cells enriched from blood (not recorded which). This chain links TRBV6-6 with TRBJ1-1, with D perhaps TRBD1 (5 bases). This CDR3 reads CASRKPGITEAFF. CDR3 coding DNA: TGTGCCAGCAGAAAGCCAGGGATCACTGAAGCTTTCTTT.